These 25 T cell receptor beta chains came from one sample sequenced in a study of blood T cell repertoires in COVID-19. The repertoire was sequenced with immunoSEQ multiplex PCR; TCRdb's copy has only in-frame clones and lacks some. In the table there are some 210,000 clones, roughly four fifths of which are singletons. The sample comprised PBMCs or T cells enriched from blood (not recorded which). The receptors here all came from a man aged 40-49 years who had recovered from COVID-19.

This clone was counted a single time. The V and J genes are TRBV2 and TRBJ1-2; weak D call: TRBD1 (6 bases). This CDR3 region has 16 residues. Trimming pared 6 bases from V and 5 bases from J, leaving 22 bases between. The germline V gene encodes CDR1 SNHLY and CDR2 FYNNEI. This CDR3 reads CASRKAGASILYGYTF. CDR3 in DNA: TGTGCCAGCAGGAAGGCAGGGGCGTCTATCCTATATGGCTACACCTTC. Full variable domain (missing parts from reference TRBV2 and TRBJ1-2): EPEVTQTPSHQVTQMGQEVILRCVPISNHLYFYWYRQILGQKVEFLVSFYNNEISEKSEIFDDQFSVERPDGSNFTLKIRSTKLEDSAMYFCASRKAGASILYGYTFGSGTRLTVV.

The genes are TRBV12-3 or TRBV12-4 and TRBJ1-1; maybe TRBD1 (5 bases). There are 13 residues in the CDR3. The V and J ends lost 7 bases and 10 bases respectively, with 19 bases between them. CDR3 coding DNA: TGTGCCAGCACCCCGAGGGGCGGGGCAGGAGCTTTCTTT. It is translated as CASTPRGGAGAFF.

The J gene is TRBJ1-1, the V gene TRBV5-1; 11 nucleotides agree with TRBD1. Germline loops: CDR1 SGHRS, CDR2 YFSETQ. Unmatched junction bases numbered 10, after V lost 1 base and J lost 5 bases. The CDR3 extends over 17 amino acids. DNA of the CDR3: TGCGCCAGCAGCTTGCTTGGGACAGGGGGAACGGGAACTGAAGCTTTCTTT. Protein sequence: CASSLLGTGGTGTEAFF.

The chain is built from TRBV29-1 and TRBJ2-7; 7 positions agree with TRBD2. The junction had 10 bases not matched to a gene; V was cut back by 8 bases and J by 0 bases. Germline lookup yields CDR1 SQVTM and CDR2 ANQGSEA. The CDR3 runs to 14 residues. The CDR3 region is CSIGVREGSYEQYF. CDR3 coding DNA: TGCAGCATTGGAGTCAGGGAGGGCTCCTACGAGCAGTACTTC.

V gene TRBV18 combines with J gene TRBJ1-1; the match to TRBD1 covers 10 bases. The CDR3 has 16 residues. J gave up 5 bases and V 7 bases, and 13 bases lay outside the gene matches. CDR1 KGHSH and CDR2 LQKENI come from the germline V gene. CDR3 coding DNA: TGTGCCAGCTTGACCGGGACAGGGGTATTCGGGACTGAAGCTTTCTTT. This translates into CASLTGTGVFGTEAFF.

The chain recombines TRBV2 with TRBJ2-1; 9 nucleotides line up with TRBD2. In germline, CDR1 is SNHLY, CDR2 FYNNEI. The trim removed 4 bases at V and 2 bases at J, leaving 9 bases unmatched. The CDR3 is 17 residues long. The CDR3 nucleotides are TGTGCCAGCAGTGTTTTAAATAGCGGGGGAACCTACAATGAGCAGTTCTTC. The encoded protein is CASSVLNSGGTYNEQFF.

This CDR3 is CASSERGTEAFF. CDR3 DNA sequence: TGCGCCAGCAGTGAGCGGGGGACTGAAGCTTTCTTT. This chain links TRBV5-1 with TRBJ1-1; TRBD1 might be the D (5 bases). Germline V gene data show CDR1 as SGHRS and CDR2 as YFSETQ. This CDR3 has 12 amino acids. The V end was cut by 5 bases, the J end by 5 bases, with 10 bases between.

The rearrangement links TRBV19 to TRBJ1-2; D gene ambiguous. CDR3 size: 12 residues. Looked up from germline, CDR1 is LNHDA and CDR2 is SQIVND (reference sequence). V dropped 1 base and J dropped 7 bases, with 7 bases sitting between them. For the CDR3, the DNA is TGTGCCAGTAGTATAGCAGAGGTTGGCTACACCTTC. Residues: CASSIAEVGYTF.

As for this clone: This specimen includes other DNA sequences encoding the same CDR3. The CDR3 loop is CASSVGQGGETQYF. The CDR3 DNA sequence: TGTGCCAGCAGCGTAGGACAGGGTGGAGAGACCCAGTACTTC. The chain has TRBV9 and TRBJ2-5, with TRBD1 matching 7 bases. There are 14 residues in the CDR3. After removal of 0 bases from V and 4 bases from J, the junction contained 3 bases not matched to a gene. In germline, CDR1 is SGDLS, CDR2 YYNGEE.

The chain recombines TRBV16 with TRBJ2-1; TRBD2 matches at 10 bases. This CDR3 is built from 17 residues. The J segment lost 9 bases and the V segment lost 0 bases, leaving 11 bases of the junction unmatched. Per germline, CDR1 KGHSY and CDR2 FQNENV. CDR3 residues: CASSQSWGTSGETEQFF. The CDR3 region has the DNA TGTGCCAGCAGCCAATCTTGGGGAACTAGCGGGGAGACTGAGCAGTTCTTC.

This clone has just a few counts. The chain recombines TRBV6-5 with TRBJ2-7; a weak D match, TRBD2 (6 bases). V was trimmed by 6 bases and J by 3 bases, leaving 15 bases between them. The CDR3 runs to 14 residues. Germline V gene data show CDR1 as MNHEY and CDR2 as SVGAGI. DNA for the CDR3: TGTGCCAGCAGGGGGCCGGGAGCAGGCTACGAGCAGTACTTC. Protein sequence: CASRGPGAGYEQYF.

V gene TRBV9 combines with J gene TRBJ2-7; tentatively, D is TRBD1 (6 bases). This CDR3 region has 15 residues. The ends were cut back, 6 bases at V and 5 bases at J, with 21 bases in the middle. From germline, CDR1 is SGDLS and CDR2 YYNGEE. CDR3 sequence reads: CASTHSGTPADEQYF. The CDR3 bases are TGTGCCAGCACCCATTCCGGGACACCCGCTGACGAGCAGTACTTC. Full variable domain (outside the CDR3, taken from reference TRBV9 and TRBJ2-7): DSGVTQTPKHLITATGQRVTLRCSPRSGDLSVYWYQQSLDQGLQFLIQYYNGEERAKGNILERFSAQQFPDLHSELNLSSLELGDSALYFCASTHSGTPADEQYFGPGTRLTVT.

This clone has more than one count but fewer than ten. This chain links TRBV5-1 with TRBJ2-1, with D tentatively TRBD2 (6 bases). V dropped 0 bases and J dropped 1 base, with 14 bases sitting between them. This CDR3 has 17 amino acids. Germline V gene sequence: CDR1 SGHRS, CDR2 YFSETQ. The CDR3 sequence is CASSLDWRVASYNEQFF. In DNA form, the CDR3 reads TGCGCCAGCAGCTTGGATTGGAGGGTGGCGTCCTACAATGAGCAGTTCTTC.

The chain links TRBV27 to TRBJ1-5; unclear D gene. Germline V CDR1 and CDR2: MNHEY, SMNVEV (reference sequence). V was clipped by 6 bases and J by 6 bases, with 18 bases between them. The CDR3 is 15 residues long. The CDR3 protein is CASRPRRAQSQPQHF. Written as DNA, the CDR3 is TGTGCCAGCAGGCCTAGGAGGGCGCAGAGTCAGCCCCAGCATTTT.

As concerns this clone: The sample carries other DNA sequences with the same CDR3. The chain uses TRBV7-3 and TRBJ2-5; 14 bases are shared with TRBD2. CDR3 size: 16 residues. V shed 5 bases, J shed 2 bases, and the junction held 4 bases outside the gene matches. The germline gives CDR1 SGHTA, CDR2 FQGTGA. The CDR3 DNA reads TGTGCCAGCAGCCCTGGACTAGCGGGAGGTCAAGAGACCCAGTACTTC. Its translation is CASSPGLAGGQETQYF. Full variable domain (missing parts from reference TRBV7-3 and TRBJ2-5): GAGVSQTPSNKVTEKGKYVELRCDPISGHTALYWYRQSLGQGPEFLIYFQGTGAADDSGLPNDRFFAVRPEGSVSTLKIQRTERGDSAVYLCASSPGLAGGQETQYFGPGTRLLVL.

This sequence joins TRBV4-1 and TRBJ1-3; no definite D call. CDR1 is MGHRA and CDR2 is YSYEKL in the germline V gene. V lost 0 bases and J 5 bases, leaving 5 bases between the germline ends. The CDR3 runs 13 residues. CDR3 sequence: CASSQDQRNTIYF. The DNA for the CDR3 is TGCGCCAGCAGCCAAGATCAGAGAAACACCATATATTTT.

CDR3 in DNA: TGTGCCAGCAGCCCCGCGGGCACCGGGGAGCTGTTTTTT. Encoded protein: CASSPAGTGELFF. The chain recombines TRBV5-4 with TRBJ2-2; maybe TRBD2 (5 bases). Deletions cut 4 bases from V and 4 bases from J, with 8 bases between. This CDR3 is built from 13 residues. Per germline, CDR1 SGHNT and CDR2 YYREEE (reference sequence).

The chain is built from TRBV4-1 and TRBJ1-6; 9 nucleotides align to TRBD1. The CDR3 is made up of 17 amino acids. J lost 8 bases, V lost 0 bases, and 8 bases had no gene match. Germline V gives CDR1 MGHRA, CDR2 YSYEKL. In nucleotides, the CDR3 is TGCGCCAGCAGCCAAGAAAGGGACAGGGCTGGGTATTCACCCCTCCACTTT. As protein: CASSQERDRAGYSPLHF.

J is TRBJ1-2 and V is TRBV30; D remains unclear. The CDR3 has 13 amino acids. Trimming pared 3 bases from V and 0 bases from J, leaving 8 bases between. The germline V gene encodes CDR1 GTSNPN and CDR2 SVGIG (reference sequence). Written as DNA, the CDR3 is TGTGCCTGGAGCCCACAATCTAACTATGGCTACACCTTC. This codes for CAWSPQSNYGYTF.

The chain recombines TRBV28 with TRBJ1-2; 11 nucleotides match TRBD1. The germline gives CDR1 MDHEN, CDR2 SYDVKM. There are 14 residues in the CDR3. V dropped 6 bases and J dropped 7; count of bases not matched to a gene: 7. The CDR3 loop reads CASSYGQGASGYTF. Here the CDR3 DNA reads TGTGCCAGCAGCTACGGACAGGGGGCGAGTGGCTACACCTTC.

The V call is TRBV5-1, the J call TRBJ1-6, with D tentatively TRBD1 (6 bases). From germline, CDR1 is SGHRS and CDR2 YFSETQ. There are 13 residues in the CDR3. Trimming removed 4 bases at V and 9 bases at J, with 11 bases between. DNA of the CDR3: TGCGCCAGCAGCGGGGGCCTTGGTTCACCCCTCCACTTT. Amino acid sequence: CASSGGLGSPLHF.

This clone was recorded only once. V is TRBV5-1 and J is TRBJ2-7, with TRBD1 matching 7 bases. Germline loops: CDR1 SGHRS, CDR2 YFSETQ. V shed 4 bases, J shed 0 bases, and the junction held 4 bases outside the gene matches. The CDR3 contains 14 residues. The CDR3 sequence: CASSRGTVSYEQYF. The CDR3 bases are TGCGCCAGCAGCCGAGGGACAGTCTCCTACGAGCAGTACTTC.

This chain links TRBV2 with TRBJ2-7; possible D gene TRBD1, 6 bases. Germline loops: CDR1 SNHLY, CDR2 FYNNEI. Trimming cost V 5 bases and J 1 base, with 15 bases left between them. This CDR3 region has 15 residues. The CDR3 nucleotides read TGTGCCAGCAGTCAGACAGGTATTAAATCCTACGAGCAGTACTTC. Its protein product is CASSQTGIKSYEQYF.

This chain connects TRBV18 to TRBJ2-6; D possibly corresponds to TRBD2 (5 bases). The CDR3 consists of 16 residues. Germline loops: CDR1 KGHSH, CDR2 LQKENI. Trimming shortened V by 3 bases and J by 2 bases, and 11 bases separated the two germline ends. The CDR3 sequence: CASSPLEAAGANVLTF. CDR3 DNA: TGTGCCAGCTCACCCTTAGAAGCGGCTGGGGCCAACGTCCTGACTTTC.

The chain is built from TRBV2 and TRBJ2-3; TRBD2 is a possible D gene (5 bases). The CDR3 has 15 amino acids. Trimming removed 11 bases at V and 6 bases at J, with 24 bases between. The germline V gene encodes CDR1 SNHLY and CDR2 FYNNEI. Here the CDR3 reads CAPPPGMGSIDTQYF. CDR3 bases: TGTGCCCCTCCGCCGGGAATGGGTTCGATCGATACGCAGTATTTT.